The 13 T cell receptor beta chains below come from one sample, sequenced in a study of T-cell reconstitution after alpha-beta-depleted transplantation in children. The authors prepared the TCRbeta library with unique molecular identifiers. TCRdb re-called the PCR reads through MiXCR, storing one row per CDR3 protein. The sample carries hundreds of thousands of distinct CDR3 sequences, roughly 15% recorded once. The sample in question was PBMCs, obtained from the stem cell graft. The receptors were sampled from a human donor who donated a stem cell graft to a child with Fanconi anemia.

The chain is built from TRBV2 and TRBJ2-2; 11 bases are a match to TRBD1. Trimming at V came to 8 bases and at J to 4 bases, leaving 3 bases not matched to a gene. From germline, CDR1 is SNHLY and CDR2 FYNNEI. CDR3 length: 14 residues. The CDR3 sequence: CASGQGASTGELFF. DNA of the CDR3: TGTGCCAGCGGACAGGGGGCTAGCACCGGGGAGCTGTTTTTT.

The V gene is TRBV12-3 or TRBV12-4, the J gene TRBJ2-4; D unresolved. The V end lost 5 bases, the J end lost 2 bases, and 13 bases lay between the germline ends. This CDR3 comprises 15 residues. The CDR3 DNA reads as TGTGCCAGCAGTCCGACACCGAACTCCAAAAACATTCAGTACTTC. Protein product: CASSPTPNSKNIQYF.

The chain carries TRBV29-1 and TRBJ2-7, with 7 bases fitting TRBD1. The CDR3 runs to 12 residues. With 6 bases clipped from V and 7 bases from J, the junction kept 9 bases outside the gene matches. Per germline, CDR1 SQVTM and CDR2 ANQGSEA. The CDR3 DNA reads as TGCAGCGTGCGGACAGGTACGAGGGAGCAGTACGTC. Translation gives CSVRTGTREQYV.

This clonotype showed up many times. The chain has TRBV27 and TRBJ2-2; the D is unclear. The germline V and J ends were trimmed by 4 bases and 1 base, with 13 bases remaining between them. Germline loops: CDR1 MNHEY, CDR2 SMNVEV (reference sequence). The CDR3 has 16 amino acids. CDR3 bases: TGTGCCAGCAGTTGGATATCGAGACAGAACACCGGGGAGCTGTTTTTT. It translates to CASSWISRQNTGELFF.

This chain connects TRBV29-1 to TRBJ1-2; D might be TRBD1 (6 bases). Per germline, CDR1 SQVTM and CDR2 ANQGSEA. Trimming left V 3 bases short and J 7 bases short, with 9 bases between. The CDR3 covers 11 residues. Written as DNA, the CDR3 is TGCAGCGTTGAGGGGGCGGGTGGCTACACCTTC. Translation: CSVEGAGGYTF.

The genes are TRBV20-1 and TRBJ1-1, with 10 bases matching TRBD1. CDR1 and CDR2 from the germline V gene are DFQATT and SNEGSKA (reference sequence). The CDR3 runs to 14 residues. V was pared by 5 bases and J by 7 bases, with 10 bases of the junction left unmatched. Written as DNA, the CDR3 is TGCAGTGCTCGCCGGACAGGGGGGGATGTTGAAGCTTTCTTT. Amino acid sequence: CSARRTGGDVEAFF.

This clonotype was counted between two and nine times. This chain links TRBV20-1 with TRBJ1-6; D call uncertain. The CDR3 totals 14 residues. V was pared by 0 bases and J by 9 bases, with 12 bases between. Looked up from germline, CDR1 is DFQATT and CDR2 is SNEGSKA (reference sequence). CDR3 nucleotides: TGCAGTGCTAGAGATCCGGGAGTCGGTTCACCCCTCCACTTT. It codes for CSARDPGVGSPLHF.

The sample holds many counts of this clonotype. The chain combines TRBV29-1 with TRBJ1-1, with unresolved D. Trimming removed 8 bases from V and 0 bases from J, with 13 bases in between. CDR3 length: 13 amino acids. The germline V gene encodes CDR1 SQVTM and CDR2 ANQGSEA. As DNA, the CDR3 is TGCAGCTCCAAGGCACAGATGAACACTGAAGCTTTCTTT. It is translated as CSSKAQMNTEAFF.

This clonotype has ten or more counts. The V and J genes are TRBV5-1 and TRBJ2-3; D is ambiguous. Trimming shortened V by 2 bases and J by 0 bases, and 13 bases separated the two germline ends. The CDR3 runs to 16 residues. Germline lookup yields CDR1 SGHRS and CDR2 YFSETQ. CDR3 region: CASSFPPQASTDTQYF. The CDR3 nucleotides are TGCGCCAGCAGCTTCCCACCTCAAGCTAGCACAGATACGCAGTATTTT.

This clonotype showed up just a few times. J is TRBJ2-1 and V is TRBV12-3 or TRBV12-4; D is undetermined. The V end lost 6 bases, the J end lost 9 bases, and 9 bases lay between the germline ends. This CDR3 is built from 11 residues. In DNA, the CDR3 is TGTGCCAGCAGCTACCTCGGTGAGCAGTTCTTC. This codes for CASSYLGEQFF.

The chain recombines TRBV12-3 or TRBV12-4 with TRBJ1-3; no clear D gene. Between the trimmed V and J ends, which lost 5 bases and 0 bases, there was a span of 11 bases. The CDR3 extends over 15 amino acids. The CDR3 loop is CASSTLGVSGNTIYF. CDR3 bases: TGTGCCAGCAGTACCCTGGGAGTCTCTGGAAACACCATATATTTT.

The rearrangement joins TRBV25-1 to TRBJ1-1; D is ambiguous. CDR1 is MGHDK and CDR2 is SYGVNS in the germline V gene. With 6 bases removed from V and 8 bases from J, the gap between germline ends came to 13 bases. This CDR3 spans 12 amino acids. CDR3 in DNA: TGTGCCAGCAGGGACGGTAGGACGGAAGCTTTCTTT. Its protein product is CASRDGRTEAFF.

This clonotype was counted only a few times. The chain links TRBV5-1 to TRBJ2-2; TRBD1 might be the D (7 bases). Germline-derived CDR1 and CDR2 are SGHRS and YFSETQ. V was cut by 4 bases and J by 1 base, with 11 bases left in between. The CDR3 length is 15 residues. The CDR3 reads CASSPGGMNTGELFF. The CDR3 bases are TGCGCCAGCAGCCCAGGGGGGATGAACACCGGGGAGCTGTTTTTT.